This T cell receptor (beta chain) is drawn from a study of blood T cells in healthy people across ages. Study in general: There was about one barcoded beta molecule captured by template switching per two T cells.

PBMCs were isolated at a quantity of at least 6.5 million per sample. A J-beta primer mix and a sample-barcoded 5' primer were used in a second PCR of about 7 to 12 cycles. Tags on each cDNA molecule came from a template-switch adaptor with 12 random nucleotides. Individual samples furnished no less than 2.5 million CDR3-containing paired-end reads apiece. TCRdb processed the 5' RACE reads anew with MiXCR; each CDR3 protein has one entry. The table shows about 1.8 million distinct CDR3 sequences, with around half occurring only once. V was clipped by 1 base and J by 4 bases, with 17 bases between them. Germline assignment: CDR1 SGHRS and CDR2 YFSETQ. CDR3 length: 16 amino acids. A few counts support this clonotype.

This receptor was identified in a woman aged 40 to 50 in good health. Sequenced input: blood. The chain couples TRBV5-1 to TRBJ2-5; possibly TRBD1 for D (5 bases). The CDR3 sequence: CASSLKARASTETQYF. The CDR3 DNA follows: TGCGCCAGCAGCTTGAAGGCCAGGGCATCCACAGAGACCCAGTACTTC.